The T cell receptor beta chain described here comes from a study of T cells in Graves' hyperthyroidism and ophthalmopathy. The CDR3 runs to 16 residues. V lost 7 bases to trimming and J lost 6 bases; unmatched junction nucleotides: 15. Germline lookup yields CDR1 SNHLY and CDR2 FYNNEI. It was RNA transcripts that yielded the amplified TCR beta CDR3 regions. HTBI primers drove first-round RT-PCR of the TCR CDR3. TCRdb used MiXCR to reprocess the multiplex PCR reads, holding one entry per CDR3 protein. Of roughly 500,000 distinct CDR3 sequences in the sample, around 50% were seen once. This chain connects TRBV2 to TRBJ1-2; 9 bases line up with TRBD1. The specimen sequenced was peripheral blood or thyroid tissue (not recorded which). The clonotype originates from an adult woman with Graves' disease, either hyperthyroidism or ophthalmopathy (not recorded which). The CDR3 coding sequence is TGTGCCAGCAAATTGGTACAGGGGGCGGGTAGAGATGGCTACACCTTC. As protein: CASKLVQGAGRDGYTF.